The text below deals with one T cell receptor (beta chain). Antigen: not known. CD45RO-CCR7+CD27+CD95- marked naive CD8+ T cells. The sample originates from a study of CXCR3-negative and CXCR3-positive naive CD8 T cells. General observations from the study: Researchers report that CXCR3-positive naive cells carry more hydrophobic TRB CDR3s than CXCR3-negative naive cells. Naive subsets had comparable surface CD5; TCR strength was inferred from TRB CDR3 properties.

The CDR3 length is 16 residues. From germline, CDR1 is LNHDA and CDR2 SQIVND (reference sequence). The libraries of TRB cDNA were prepared using 5' RACE with UMI labels. TCRdb derives one entry per CDR3 protein from the 5' RACE reads, leaving out DNA. Recorded for this sample: tens of thousands of distinct CDR3 sequences. The clonotype comes from a human donor in good health. Some clones in this sample may be carry-over from other donors' samples. The sample consisted of naive CXCR3+ CD8+ T cells from blood. Sample subset: CD45RO-CCR7+CD27+CD95- naive CD8+ T cells expressing CXCR3 (TNR3+). The J gene is TRBJ1-1, the V gene TRBV19; lacking DNA, the TRBD1 call made by TCRdb goes unchecked. The CDR3 spells CASTRDRNSADTEAFF.